The next 5 T cell receptor beta chains were all read from a single sample in a study of T cells after yellow fever vaccination. TCRdb recomputed calls from the 5' RACE reads with MiXCR, one row per CDR3 protein. There are approximately 74,000 distinct CDR3 sequences in the sample; around 5% occur only once, and roughly 2% lies in the top ten. Sample: CD4+ T cells sorted from PBMCs, taken less than 18 days after the first yellow fever vaccination. The receptors originated from a man in his late teens or twenties who received the YFV17D yellow fever vaccine.

This clonotype was found many times. This sequence joins TRBV7-2 and TRBJ1-5; no definite D call. The V gene's germline CDR1 is SGHTA and CDR2 FQGNSA. There are 15 residues in the CDR3. Trimming took off 3 bases at V and 6 bases at J, with 15 bases between the two ends. The CDR3 nucleotides read TGTGCCAGCAGCTTGATAAGTGGTAGTGGTCAGCCCCAGCATTTT. It is translated as CASSLISGSGQPQHF.

The sample holds many counts of this clonotype. The DNA for the CDR3 is TGTGCCAGCAGTTACGAGGGGGGGGGTCGGCCCCAGCATTTT. Amino acid sequence: CASSYEGGGRPQHF. This chain joins TRBV6-2 or TRBV6-3 and TRBJ1-5, with D perhaps matching TRBD1 (6 bases). This CDR3 is 14 amino acids long. CDR1 and CDR2 from the germline V gene are MNHEY and SVGEGT. V was trimmed by 2 bases and J by 9 bases, leaving 14 bases between them.

This clonotype was seen repeatedly, ten times or more. The rearrangement links TRBV12-3 or TRBV12-4 to TRBJ2-5, with unresolved D. CDR3 length equals 13 residues. Trimming left V 3 bases short and J 3 bases short, with 8 bases between. The CDR3 loop reads CASSFRAEETQYF. The CDR3 coding sequence is TGTGCCAGCAGTTTCCGTGCGGAAGAGACCCAGTACTTC.

This clonotype showed up many times. The genes are TRBV5-4 and TRBJ2-1, with TRBD2 as a possible D gene (6 bases). The CDR3 length is 14 residues. Trimming pared 4 bases from V and 5 bases from J, leaving 13 bases between. In germline, CDR1 is SGHNT, CDR2 YYREEE (reference sequence). The CDR3 reads CASSPETRDNEQFF. The CDR3, as DNA: TGTGCCAGCAGCCCCGAGACTAGGGACAATGAGCAGTTCTTC. Looking up the rest from reference TRBV5-4 and TRBJ2-1 gives the full variable domain: ETGVTQSPTHLIKTRGQQVTLRCSSQSGHNTVSWYQQALGQGPQFIFQYYREEENGRGNFPPRFSGLQFPNYSSELNVNALELDDSALYLCASSPETRDNEQFFGPGTRLTVL.

This clonotype came up many times. The rearrangement joins TRBV10-3 to TRBJ1-1; D is undetermined. V lost 7 bases and J lost 0, with 9 bases in between. Germline CDR1 reads ENHRY; CDR2 reads SYGVKD. This CDR3 is 13 amino acids long. The CDR3 coding sequence is TGTGCCATCATGGCCCTCTTGAACACTGAAGCTTTCTTT. Protein: CAIMALLNTEAFF.